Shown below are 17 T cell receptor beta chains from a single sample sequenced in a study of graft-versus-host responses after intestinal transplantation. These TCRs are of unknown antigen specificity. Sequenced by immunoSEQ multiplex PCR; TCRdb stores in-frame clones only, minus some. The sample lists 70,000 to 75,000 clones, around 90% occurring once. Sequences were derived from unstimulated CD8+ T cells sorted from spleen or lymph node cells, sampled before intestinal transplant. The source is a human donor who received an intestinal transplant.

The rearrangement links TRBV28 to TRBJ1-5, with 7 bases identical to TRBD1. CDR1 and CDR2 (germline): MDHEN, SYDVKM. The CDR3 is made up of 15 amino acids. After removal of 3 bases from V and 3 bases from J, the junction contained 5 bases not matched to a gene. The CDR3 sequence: CASSFYGTVNQPQHF. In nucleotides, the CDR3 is TGTGCCAGCAGTTTCTATGGGACAGTCAATCAGCCCCAGCATTTT. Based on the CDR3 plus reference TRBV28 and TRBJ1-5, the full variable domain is DVKVTQSSRYLVKRTGEKVFLECVQDMDHENMFWYRQDPGLGLRLIYFSYDVKMKEKGDIPEGYSVSREKKERFSLILESASTNQTSMYLCASSFYGTVNQPQHFGDGTRLSIL.

CDR3 amino acids: CASDKASTPYEQYF. The CDR3 DNA is TGTGCCAGCGATAAGGCTAGCACGCCCTACGAGCAGTACTTC. The rearrangement uses TRBV6-1 and TRBJ2-7, with a possible D match to TRBD2 (5 bases). The CDR3 is 14 residues long. Trimming removed 8 bases at V and 2 bases at J, with 16 bases between. Germline assignment: CDR1 MNHNS and CDR2 SASEGT.

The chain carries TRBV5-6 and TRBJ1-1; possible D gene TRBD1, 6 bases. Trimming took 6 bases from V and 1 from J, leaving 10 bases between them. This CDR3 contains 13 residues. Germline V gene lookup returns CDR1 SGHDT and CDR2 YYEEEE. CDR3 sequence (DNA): TGTGCCAGCAAATCGACAGGGAACACTGAAGCTTTCTTT. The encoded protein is CASKSTGNTEAFF.

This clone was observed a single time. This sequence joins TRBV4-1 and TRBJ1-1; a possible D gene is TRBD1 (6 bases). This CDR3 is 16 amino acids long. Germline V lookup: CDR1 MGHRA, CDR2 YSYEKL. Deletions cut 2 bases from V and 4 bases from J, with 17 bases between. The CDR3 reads CASSQSPPGGGTEAFF. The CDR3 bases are TGCGCCAGCAGCCAAAGCCCCCCTGGGGGCGGCACTGAAGCTTTCTTT.

DNA of the CDR3: TGTGCCAGCAGTGAAGCGCAGGGCATGAACACTGAAGCTTTCTTT. Its translation is CASSEAQGMNTEAFF. The genes are TRBV2 and TRBJ1-1; D might be TRBD1 (5 bases). Germline lookup yields CDR1 SNHLY and CDR2 FYNNEI. This CDR3 has 15 residues. Trimming stripped 0 bases from V and 0 bases from J, with 8 bases between.

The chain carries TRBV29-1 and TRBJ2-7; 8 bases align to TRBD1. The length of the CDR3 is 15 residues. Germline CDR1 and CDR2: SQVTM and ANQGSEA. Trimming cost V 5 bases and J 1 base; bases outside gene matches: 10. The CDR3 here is CSVSPGQEWSYEQYF. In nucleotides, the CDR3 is TGCAGCGTTTCCCCGGGACAGGAGTGGTCCTACGAGCAGTACTTC.

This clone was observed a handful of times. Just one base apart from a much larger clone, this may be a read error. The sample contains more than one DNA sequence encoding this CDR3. As DNA, the CDR3 is TGCGCCAGCAGCCAAGATCCCGGGGGTGGAGATACGCAGTATTTT. Protein sequence: CASSQDPGGGDTQYF. The gene calls are TRBV4-1 and TRBJ2-3, with D maybe TRBD2 (6 bases). The V end lost 0 bases, the J end lost 5 bases, and 12 bases lay between the germline ends. The CDR3 consists of 15 residues. Germline lookup yields CDR1 MGHRA and CDR2 YSYEKL.

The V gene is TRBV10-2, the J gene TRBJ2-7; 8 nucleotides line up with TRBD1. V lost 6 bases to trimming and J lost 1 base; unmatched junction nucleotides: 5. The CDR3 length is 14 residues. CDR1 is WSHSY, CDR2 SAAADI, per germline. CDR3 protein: CASRNRDRSYEQYF. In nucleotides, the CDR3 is TGCGCCAGCAGGAACCGGGACAGGTCCTACGAGCAGTACTTC.

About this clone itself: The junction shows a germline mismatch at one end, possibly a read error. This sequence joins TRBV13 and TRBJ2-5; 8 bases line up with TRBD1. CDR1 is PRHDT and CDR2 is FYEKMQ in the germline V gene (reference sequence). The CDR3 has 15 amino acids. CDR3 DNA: TGTGCCAGCAATCAGGGGGACAGGAGTCAAGGGACCCAGTACTTC. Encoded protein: CASNQGDRSQGTQYF.

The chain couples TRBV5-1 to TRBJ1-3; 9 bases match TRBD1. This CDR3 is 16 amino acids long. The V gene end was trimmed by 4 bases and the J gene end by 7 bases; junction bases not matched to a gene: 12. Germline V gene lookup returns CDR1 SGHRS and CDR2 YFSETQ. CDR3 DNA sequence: TGCGCCAGCAGCCCGCGGACAGGGGTACGGAGGAACACCATATATTTT. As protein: CASSPRTGVRRNTIYF.

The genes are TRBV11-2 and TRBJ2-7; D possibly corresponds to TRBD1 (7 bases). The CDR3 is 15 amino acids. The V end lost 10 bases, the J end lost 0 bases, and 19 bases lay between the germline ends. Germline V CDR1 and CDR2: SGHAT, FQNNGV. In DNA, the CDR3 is TGTGCCACAAGGGGCGGAGGGGGCGACTCCTACGAGCAGTACTTC. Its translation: CATRGGGGDSYEQYF.

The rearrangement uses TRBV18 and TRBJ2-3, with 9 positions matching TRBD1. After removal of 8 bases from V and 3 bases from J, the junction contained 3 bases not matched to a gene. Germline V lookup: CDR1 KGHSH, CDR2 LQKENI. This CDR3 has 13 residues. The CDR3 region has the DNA TGTGCCAGCGAGGACAGGGGAACAGATACGCAGTATTTT. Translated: CASEDRGTDTQYF.

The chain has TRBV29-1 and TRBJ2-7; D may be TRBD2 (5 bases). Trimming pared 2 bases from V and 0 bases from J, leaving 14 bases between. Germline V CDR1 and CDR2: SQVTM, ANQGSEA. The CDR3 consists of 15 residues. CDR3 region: CSVEWEQKSSYEQYF. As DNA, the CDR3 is TGCAGCGTTGAATGGGAGCAGAAGAGCTCCTACGAGCAGTACTTC.

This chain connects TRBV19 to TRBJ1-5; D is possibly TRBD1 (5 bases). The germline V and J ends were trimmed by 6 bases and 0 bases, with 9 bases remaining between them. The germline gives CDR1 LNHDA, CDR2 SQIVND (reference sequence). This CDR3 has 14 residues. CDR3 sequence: CASRPGLSNQPQHF. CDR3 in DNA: TGTGCCAGTAGGCCAGGGCTTAGCAATCAGCCCCAGCATTTT. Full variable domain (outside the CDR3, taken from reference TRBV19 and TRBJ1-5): DGGITQSPKYLFRKEGQNVTLSCEQNLNHDAMYWYRQDPGQGLRLIYYSQIVNDFQKGDIAEGYSVSREKKESFPLTVTSAQKNPTAFYLCASRPGLSNQPQHFGDGTRLSIL.

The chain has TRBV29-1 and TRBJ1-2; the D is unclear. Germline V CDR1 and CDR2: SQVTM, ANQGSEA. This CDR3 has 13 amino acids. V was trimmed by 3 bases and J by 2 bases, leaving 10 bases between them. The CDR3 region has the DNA TGCAGCGTTGAGGTTGGTGAGAACTATGGCTACACCTTC. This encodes CSVEVGENYGYTF.

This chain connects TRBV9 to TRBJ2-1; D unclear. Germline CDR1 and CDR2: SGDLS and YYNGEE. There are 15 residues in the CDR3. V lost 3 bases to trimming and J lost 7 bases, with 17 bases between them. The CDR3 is CASSGRHGHLNEQFF. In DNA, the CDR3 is TGTGCCAGCAGCGGACGACACGGCCACTTGAATGAGCAGTTCTTC.

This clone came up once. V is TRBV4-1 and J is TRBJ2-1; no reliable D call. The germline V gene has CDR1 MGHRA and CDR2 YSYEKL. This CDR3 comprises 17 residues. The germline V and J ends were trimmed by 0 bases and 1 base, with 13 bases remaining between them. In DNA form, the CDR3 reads TGCGCCAGCAGCCAAGATTGGAGCCATTCGTCCTACAATGAGCAGTTCTTC. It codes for CASSQDWSHSSYNEQFF.